This T cell receptor (beta chain) was found in a study of blood T cell repertoires in COVID-19. For the study at large: COVID-19 samples, acute and convalescent, were from the United States, Italy and Spain. PBMCs, B-cell-depleted T cells, or T cells were the source of the cDNA or gDNA that made up the material.

The CDR3 has 16 residues. The V gene lost 3 bases and the J gene lost 1 base, with 12 bases spanning the gap. Germline assignment: CDR1 KGHSH and CDR2 LQKENI. Per the original methods: Counts of nucleated cells, estimated from reference gene primer amplification, were obtained. Generated by immunoSEQ multiplex PCR, the TCRdb table keeps only in-frame clones and is missing some. D and trimming were read from the DNA, whereas the V and J calls and clone size are those reported in that table. The top ten hold 5% to 6% of the sample, which has some 50,000 clones, 86% seen once. The chain uses TRBV18 and TRBJ2-2, with a possible D match to TRBD2 (6 bases). The source is a man aged 40-50 years with active COVID-19. What was sequenced was peripheral blood. The CDR3, as DNA: TGTGCCAGCTCACCGAATAGCGGAGGGAACACCGGGGAGCTGTTTTTT. It specifies CASSPNSGGNTGELFF.